This TCR beta chain was sequenced for a study of OX40 agonist ivuxolimab in advanced cancers. This clone was detected once. This CDR3 spans 14 amino acids. CDR1 and CDR2 (germline): MNHEY, SVGAGI. The J segment lost 4 bases and the V segment lost 3 bases, leaving 2 bases of the junction unmatched. Here immunoSEQ multiplex PCR was the method, and the copy in TCRdb shows in-frame clones only, minus some. This sample has about 26,000 clones, with more than 75% found just once. This sequence originates from an adult with an advanced solid tumor such as melanoma, head and neck, liver or kidney cancer. Specimen: CD4+ or CD8+ T cells sorted from blood, collected in a trial of the OX40 agonist ivuxolimab. J is TRBJ2-7 and V is TRBV6-5; 11 bases are shared with TRBD2. The CDR3 bases are TGTGCCAGCAGTTATAGCGGGAGGGTATACGAGCAGTACTTC. Its translation is CASSYSGRVYEQYF.